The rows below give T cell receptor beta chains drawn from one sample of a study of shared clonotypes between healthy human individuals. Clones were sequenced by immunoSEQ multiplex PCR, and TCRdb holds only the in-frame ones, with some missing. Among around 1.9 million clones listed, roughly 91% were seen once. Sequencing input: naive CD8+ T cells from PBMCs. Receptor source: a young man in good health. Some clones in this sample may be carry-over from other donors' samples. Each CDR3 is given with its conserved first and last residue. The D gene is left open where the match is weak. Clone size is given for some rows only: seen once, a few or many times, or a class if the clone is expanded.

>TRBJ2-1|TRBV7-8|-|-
CASRPYGSGLGGNEQFF
TGTGCCAGCAGACCTTACGGGTCGGGCCTGGGGGGCAATGAGCAGTTCTTC
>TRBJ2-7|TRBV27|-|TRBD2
CASSYGGGGEQYF
TGTGCCAGCAGTTACGGGGGCGGGGGGGAGCAGTACTTC
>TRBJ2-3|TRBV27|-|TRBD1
CASTLGTGNTDTQYF
TGTGCCAGCACTCTTGGGACAGGGAATACAGATACGCAGTATTTT
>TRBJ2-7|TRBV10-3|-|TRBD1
CAISELSTGDSYEQYF
TGTGCCATCAGTGAACTGTCAACAGGGGACTCCTACGAGCAGTACTTC
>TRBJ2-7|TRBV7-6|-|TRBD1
CASSLGQISYEQYF
TGTGCCAGCAGCCTGGGACAGATCTCCTACGAGCAGTACTTC
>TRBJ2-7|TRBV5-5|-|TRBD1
CASSAGQGFYEQYF
TGTGCCAGCAGCGCGGGACAGGGGTTTTACGAGCAGTACTTC
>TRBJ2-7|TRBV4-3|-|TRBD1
CASSQDRDRSYEQYF
TGCGCCAGCAGCCAGGACCGGGACAGGTCCTACGAGCAGTACTTC
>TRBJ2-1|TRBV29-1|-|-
CSVGGWSSYNEQFF
TGCAGCGTTGGAGGCTGGAGCTCCTACAATGAGCAGTTCTTC
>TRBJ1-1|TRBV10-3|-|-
CAISFDSTNTEAFF
TGTGCCATCTCATTTGACAGTACCAACACTGAAGCTTTCTTT
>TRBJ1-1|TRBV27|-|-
CASSLGSLTEAFF
TGTGCCAGCAGTTTAGGGTCACTCACTGAAGCTTTCTTT
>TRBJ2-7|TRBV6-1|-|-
CASSEWGQYEQYF
TGTGCCAGCAGTGAGTGGGGGCAGTACGAGCAGTACTTC
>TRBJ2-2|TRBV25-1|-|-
CASSESGELFF
TGTGCCAGCAGTGAATCCGGGGAGCTGTTTTTT
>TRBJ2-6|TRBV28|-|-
CASINSGANVLTF
TGTGCCAGCATCAACTCTGGGGCCAACGTCCTGACTTTC
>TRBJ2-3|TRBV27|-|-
CASRGNSPSTDTQYF
TGTGCCAGCAGGGGGAACTCCCCAAGCACAGATACGCAGTATTTT
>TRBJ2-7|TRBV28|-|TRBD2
CASSSTSGRAEQYF
TGTGCCAGCAGTTCGACTAGCGGGAGGGCCGAGCAGTACTTC
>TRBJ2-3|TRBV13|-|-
CASSLGSRDTQYF
TGTGCCAGCAGCTTAGGATCGCGGGATACGCAGTATTTT
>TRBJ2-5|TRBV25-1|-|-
CASSGTDYQETQYF
TGTGCCAGCAGTGGGACAGATTACCAAGAGACCCAGTACTTC
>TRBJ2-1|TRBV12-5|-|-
CASGSGQGLNEQFF
TGTGCTAGTGGTTCGGGTCAGGGGTTAAATGAGCAGTTCTTC
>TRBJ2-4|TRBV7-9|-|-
CASSPDTYKNIQYF
TGTGCCAGCAGCCCGGACACCTATAAAAACATTCAGTACTTC
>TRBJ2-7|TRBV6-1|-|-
CASSATTNAGTPDYEQYF
TGTGCCAGCAGTGCAACCACAAACGCCGGGACACCCGACTACGAGCAGTACTTC
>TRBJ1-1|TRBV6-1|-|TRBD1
CASNGQGGLSTEAFF
TGTGCCAGCAATGGACAGGGGGGGTTGAGTACTGAAGCTTTCTTT
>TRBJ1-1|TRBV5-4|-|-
CASSFRDHPYTEAFF
TGTGCCAGCAGCTTCCGGGATCACCCCTACACTGAAGCTTTCTTT
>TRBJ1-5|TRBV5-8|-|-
CASSLVSLKGVYSNQPQHF
TGTGCCAGCAGCTTGGTTTCGTTAAAGGGGGTGTATAGCAATCAGCCCCAGCATTTT
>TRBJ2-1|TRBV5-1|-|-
CASSQPPREQFF
TGCGCCAGCAGCCAGCCCCCGCGAGAGCAGTTCTTC
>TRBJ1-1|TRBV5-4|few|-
CASSFGRGNTEAFF
TGTGCCAGCAGCTTCGGACGGGGGAACACTGAAGCTTTCTTT
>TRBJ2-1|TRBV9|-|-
CASSVVSGVEQFF
TGTGCCAGCAGCGTAGTAAGCGGAGTGGAGCAGTTCTTC
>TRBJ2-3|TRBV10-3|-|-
CAIRGITGTDTQYF
TGTGCCATCAGGGGGATTACGGGCACAGATACGCAGTATTTT
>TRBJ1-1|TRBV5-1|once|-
CASSLRDIWGMNTEAFF
TGCGCCAGCAGCTTGAGGGACATTTGGGGGATGAACACTGAAGCTTTCTTT
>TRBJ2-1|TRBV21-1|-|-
CASSKEGRETADAAYNEQFF
TGTGCCAGCAGCAAAGAAGGACGAGAAACCGCGGATGCAGCCTACAATGAGCAGTTCTTC
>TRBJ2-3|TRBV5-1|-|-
CASSLNTRSPTDTQYF
TGCGCCAGCAGCTTGAATACTAGAAGCCCCACAGATACGCAGTATTTT
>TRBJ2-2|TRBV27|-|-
CASSMGPFPTGELFF
TGTGCCAGCAGCATGGGCCCGTTCCCTACCGGGGAGCTGTTTTTT
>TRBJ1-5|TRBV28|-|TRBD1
CASSSRDSSNQPQHF
TGTGCCAGCAGTTCCCGGGACAGTAGCAATCAGCCCCAGCATTTT
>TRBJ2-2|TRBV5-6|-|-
CASSSGLVGELFF
TGTGCCAGCAGCTCCGGTTTGGTCGGGGAGCTGTTTTTT
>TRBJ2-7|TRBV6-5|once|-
CASSPGGYEQYF
TGTGCCAGCAGCCCTGGGGGCTACGAGCAGTACTTC
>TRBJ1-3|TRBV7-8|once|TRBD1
CASSLGTGPGNTIYF
TGTGCCAGCAGCTTGGGGACAGGGCCAGGAAACACCATATATTTT
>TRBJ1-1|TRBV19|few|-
CASSIRGSTEAFF
TGTGCCAGTAGTATAAGGGGGAGCACTGAAGCTTTCTTT
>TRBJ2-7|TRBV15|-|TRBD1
CATSTAGQGAEQYF
TGTGCCACCAGCACAGCGGGACAGGGGGCCGAGCAGTACTTC
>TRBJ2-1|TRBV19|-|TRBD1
CASSRDRELDEQFF
TGTGCCAGTAGCCGTGACAGGGAGCTCGATGAGCAGTTCTTC
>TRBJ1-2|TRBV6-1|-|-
CASIGSNYGYTF
TGTGCCAGCATTGGGTCTAACTATGGCTACACCTTC
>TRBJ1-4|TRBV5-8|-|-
CASSLTGGLNEKLFF
TGTGCCAGCAGCCTTACAGGCGGGCTAAATGAAAAACTGTTTTTT
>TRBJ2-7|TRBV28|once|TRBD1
CATRGQGKYEQYF
TGTGCCACCCGGGGACAGGGGAAATACGAGCAGTACTTC
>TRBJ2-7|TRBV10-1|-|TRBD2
CASSESLAGSYEQYF
TGCGCCAGCAGTGAGTCGCTAGCGGGCTCCTACGAGCAGTACTTC
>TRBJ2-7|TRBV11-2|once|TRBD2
CASSTLLAGEWEQYF
TGTGCCAGCAGTACACTACTAGCGGGAGAGTGGGAGCAGTACTTC
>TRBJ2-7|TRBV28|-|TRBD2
CASSLAVSSYEQYF
TGTGCCAGCAGTCTAGCGGTGAGCTCCTACGAGCAGTACTTC